The sequence of this T cell receptor (beta chain) was determined in a study of cytotoxic CD8 clonotypes in ibrutinib-treated CLL. At the level of the study: Partial responses numbered roughly 25 and complete responses 2; after a median approximately 70 months, around 14 stayed remitted and around 12 progressed. Study outcomes and limitations: Public clonotypes occurred uncommonly; on treatment, they contracted or remained stable. For progressing versus sustained-remission patients, sampling times were not the same. Measured clonality at baseline was greater than in age-matched healthy donors and tracked with circulating CD8+ T-cell counts.

This table comes from immunoSEQ multiplex PCR, and its TCRdb copy is limited to in-frame clones, with some not included. The table shows approximately 70,000 clones, with more than 70% occurring only once. This clone has a handful of counts. Its target is not known. The sequence came from a human donor with chronic lymphocytic leukemia. This material consisted of PBMCs, taken at disease progression, from a patient treated with ibrutinib.

The CDR3 reads CASGTPSGRGTGELFF. In DNA, the CDR3 is TGTGCCAGCGGAACCCCGAGCGGGAGAGGTACCGGGGAGCTGTTTTTT. This rearrangement joins TRBV4-2 to TRBJ2-2; 8 positions match TRBD2. Germline CDR1 is LGHNA and CDR2 is YNFKEQ. CDR3 length: 16 amino acids. Trimming cost V 8 bases and J 5 bases; bases outside gene matches: 13.